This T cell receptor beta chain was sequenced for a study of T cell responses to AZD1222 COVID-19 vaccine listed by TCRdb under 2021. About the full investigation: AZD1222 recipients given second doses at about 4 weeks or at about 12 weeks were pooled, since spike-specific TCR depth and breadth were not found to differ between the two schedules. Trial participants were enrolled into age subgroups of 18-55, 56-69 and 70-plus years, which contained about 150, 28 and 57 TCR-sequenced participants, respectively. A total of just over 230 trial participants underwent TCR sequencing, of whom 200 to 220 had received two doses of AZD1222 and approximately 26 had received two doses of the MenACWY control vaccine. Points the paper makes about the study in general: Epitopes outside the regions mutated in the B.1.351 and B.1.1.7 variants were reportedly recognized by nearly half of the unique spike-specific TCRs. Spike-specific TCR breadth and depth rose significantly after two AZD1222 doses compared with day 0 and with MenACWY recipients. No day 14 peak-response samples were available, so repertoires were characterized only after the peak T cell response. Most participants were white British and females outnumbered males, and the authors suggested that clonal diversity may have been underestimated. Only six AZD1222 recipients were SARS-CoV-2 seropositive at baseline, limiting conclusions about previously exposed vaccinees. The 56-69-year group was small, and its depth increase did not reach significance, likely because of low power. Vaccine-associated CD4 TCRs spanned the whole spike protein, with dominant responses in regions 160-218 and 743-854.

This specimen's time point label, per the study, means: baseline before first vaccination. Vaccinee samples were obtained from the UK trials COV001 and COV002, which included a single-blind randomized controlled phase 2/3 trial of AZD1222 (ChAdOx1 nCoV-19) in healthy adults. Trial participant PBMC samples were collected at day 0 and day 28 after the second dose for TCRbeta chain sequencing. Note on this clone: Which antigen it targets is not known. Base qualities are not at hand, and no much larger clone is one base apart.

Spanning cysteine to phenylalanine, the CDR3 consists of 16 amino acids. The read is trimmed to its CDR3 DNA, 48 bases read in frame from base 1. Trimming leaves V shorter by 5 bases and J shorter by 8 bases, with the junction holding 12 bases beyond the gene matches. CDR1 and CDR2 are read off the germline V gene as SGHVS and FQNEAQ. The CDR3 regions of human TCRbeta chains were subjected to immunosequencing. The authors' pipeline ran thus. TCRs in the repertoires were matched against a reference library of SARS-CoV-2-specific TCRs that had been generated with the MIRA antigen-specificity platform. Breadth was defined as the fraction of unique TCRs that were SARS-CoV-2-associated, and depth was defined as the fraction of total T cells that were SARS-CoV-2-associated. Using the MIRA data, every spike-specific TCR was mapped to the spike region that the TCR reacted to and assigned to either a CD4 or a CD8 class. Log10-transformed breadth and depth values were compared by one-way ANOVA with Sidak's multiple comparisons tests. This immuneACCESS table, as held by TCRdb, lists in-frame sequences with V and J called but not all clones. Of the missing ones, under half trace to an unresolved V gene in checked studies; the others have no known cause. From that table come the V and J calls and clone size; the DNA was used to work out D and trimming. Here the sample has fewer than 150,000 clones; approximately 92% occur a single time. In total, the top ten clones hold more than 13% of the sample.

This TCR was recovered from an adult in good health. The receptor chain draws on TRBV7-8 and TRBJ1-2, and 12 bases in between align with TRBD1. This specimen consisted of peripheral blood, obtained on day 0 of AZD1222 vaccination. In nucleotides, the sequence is TGTGCCAGCAGCCCGGGACAGGGGGCGCAGTTAAAGGGCTACACCTTC. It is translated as CASSPGQGAQLKGYTF.